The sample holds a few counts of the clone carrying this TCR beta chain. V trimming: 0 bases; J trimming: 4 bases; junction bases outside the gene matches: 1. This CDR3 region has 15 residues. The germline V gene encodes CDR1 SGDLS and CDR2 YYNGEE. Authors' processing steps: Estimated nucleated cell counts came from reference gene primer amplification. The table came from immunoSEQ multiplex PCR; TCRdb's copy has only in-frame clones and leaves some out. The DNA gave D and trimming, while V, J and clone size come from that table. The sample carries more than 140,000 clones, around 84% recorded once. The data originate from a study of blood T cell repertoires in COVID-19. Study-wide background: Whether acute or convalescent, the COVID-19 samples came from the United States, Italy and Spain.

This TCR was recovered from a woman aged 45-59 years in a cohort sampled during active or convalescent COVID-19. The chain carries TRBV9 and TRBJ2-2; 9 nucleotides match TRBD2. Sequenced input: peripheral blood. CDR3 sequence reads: CASSVETSGTGELFF. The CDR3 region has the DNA TGTGCCAGCAGCGTAGAGACTAGCGGCACCGGGGAGCTGTTTTTT.